Ten or more counts support the clone carrying this TCR beta chain. Its antigen is unidentified. This record belongs to a study of CD8 T cells in ankylosing spondylitis. General observations from the study: Clones tied to disease were said to be significantly enriched in matched ankylosing spondylitis synovial fluid.

This CDR3 region has 14 residues. Germline CDR1 and CDR2: SGHTS and YDEGEE. The V end lost 0 bases, the J end lost 1 base, and 7 bases lay between the germline ends. Each CDR3 protein is one row after TCRdb ran MiXCR on the 5' RACE reads. The table records around 250,000 distinct CDR3 sequences, about 10% of them present only once. V gene TRBV5-8 combines with J gene TRBJ2-5; possibly TRBD1 or TRBD2 for D (5 bases each). This TCR was recovered from a male donor with ankylosing spondylitis or in good health (not recorded which). The specimen was blood, either unsorted or a sorted T cell fraction (not recorded which). The CDR3 sequence is CASSLDGGQETQYF. DNA of the CDR3: TGTGCCAGCAGCTTGGATGGGGGCCAAGAGACCCAGTACTTC.